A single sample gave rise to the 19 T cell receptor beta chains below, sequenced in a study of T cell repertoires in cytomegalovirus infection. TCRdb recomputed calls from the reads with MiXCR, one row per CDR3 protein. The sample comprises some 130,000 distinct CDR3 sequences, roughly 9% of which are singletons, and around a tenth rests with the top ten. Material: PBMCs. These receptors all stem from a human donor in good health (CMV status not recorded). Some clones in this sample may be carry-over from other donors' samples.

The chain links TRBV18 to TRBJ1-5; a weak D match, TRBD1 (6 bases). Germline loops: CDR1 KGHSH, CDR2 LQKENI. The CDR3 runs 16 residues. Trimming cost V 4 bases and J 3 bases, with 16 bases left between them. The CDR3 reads CASSQTTGTFNQPQHF. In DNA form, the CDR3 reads TGTGCCAGCTCACAAACTACCGGGACATTCAATCAGCCCCAGCATTTT. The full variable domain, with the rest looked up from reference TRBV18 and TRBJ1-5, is NAGVMQNPRHLVRRRGQEARLRCSPMKGHSHVYWYRQLPEEGLKFMVYLQKENIIDESGMPKERFSAEFPKEGPSILRIQQVVRGDSAAYFCASSQTTGTFNQPQHFGDGTRLSIL.

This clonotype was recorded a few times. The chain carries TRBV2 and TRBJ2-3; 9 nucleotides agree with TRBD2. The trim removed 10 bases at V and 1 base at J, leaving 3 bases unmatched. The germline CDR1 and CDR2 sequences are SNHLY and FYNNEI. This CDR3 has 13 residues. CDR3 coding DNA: TGTGCCACCCCTAGCGGGGGCACAGATACGCAGTATTTT. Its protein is CATPSGGTDTQYF.

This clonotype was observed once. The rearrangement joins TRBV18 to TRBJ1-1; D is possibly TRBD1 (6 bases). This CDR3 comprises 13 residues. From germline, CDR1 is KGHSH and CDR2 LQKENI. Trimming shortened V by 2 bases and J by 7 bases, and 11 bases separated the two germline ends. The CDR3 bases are TGTGCCAGCTCACCATCGGGGGGCCGTGAAGCTTTCTTT. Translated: CASSPSGGREAFF.

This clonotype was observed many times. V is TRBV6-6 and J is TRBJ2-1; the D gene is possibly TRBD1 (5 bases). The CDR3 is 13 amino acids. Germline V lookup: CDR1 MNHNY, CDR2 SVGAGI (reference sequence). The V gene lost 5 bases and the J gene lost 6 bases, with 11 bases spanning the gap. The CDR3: CASSRPQGNEQFF. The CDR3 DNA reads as TGTGCCAGCAGTCGCCCCCAGGGCAATGAGCAGTTCTTC.

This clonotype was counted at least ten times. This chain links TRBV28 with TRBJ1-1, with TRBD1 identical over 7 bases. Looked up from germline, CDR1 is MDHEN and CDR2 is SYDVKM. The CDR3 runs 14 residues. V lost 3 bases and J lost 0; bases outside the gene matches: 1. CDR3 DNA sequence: TGTGCCAGCAGTTTTCAGGGGGTGAACACTGAAGCTTTCTTT. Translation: CASSFQGVNTEAFF.

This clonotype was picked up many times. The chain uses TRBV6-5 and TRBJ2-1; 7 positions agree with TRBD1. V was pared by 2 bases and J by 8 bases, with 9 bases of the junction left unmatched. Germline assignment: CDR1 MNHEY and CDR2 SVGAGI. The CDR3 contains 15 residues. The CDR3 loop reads CASSYPSQGRYEQFF. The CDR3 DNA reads TGTGCCAGCAGTTACCCATCACAGGGGCGCTATGAGCAGTTCTTC.

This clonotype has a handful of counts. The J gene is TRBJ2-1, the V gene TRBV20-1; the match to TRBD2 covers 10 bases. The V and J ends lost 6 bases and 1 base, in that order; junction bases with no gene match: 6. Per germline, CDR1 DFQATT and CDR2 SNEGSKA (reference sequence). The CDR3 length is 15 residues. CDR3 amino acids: CSARTSGHSYNEQFF. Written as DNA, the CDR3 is TGCAGTGCCCGGACTAGCGGACATTCCTACAATGAGCAGTTCTTC.

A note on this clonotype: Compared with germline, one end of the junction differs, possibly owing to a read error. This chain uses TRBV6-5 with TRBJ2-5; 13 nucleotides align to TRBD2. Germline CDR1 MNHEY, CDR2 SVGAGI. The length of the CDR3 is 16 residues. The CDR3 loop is CASSLGLAGDHETQYF. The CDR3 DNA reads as TGTGCCAGCAGTTTAGGACTAGCGGGGGACCATGAGACCCAGTACTTC.

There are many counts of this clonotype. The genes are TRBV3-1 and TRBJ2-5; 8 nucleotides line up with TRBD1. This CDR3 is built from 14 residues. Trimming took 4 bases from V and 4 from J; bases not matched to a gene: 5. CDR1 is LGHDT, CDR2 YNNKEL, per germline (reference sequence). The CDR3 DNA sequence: TGTGCCAGCAGCCGTTGGACAGGGCGAGAGACCCAGTACTTC. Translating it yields CASSRWTGRETQYF.

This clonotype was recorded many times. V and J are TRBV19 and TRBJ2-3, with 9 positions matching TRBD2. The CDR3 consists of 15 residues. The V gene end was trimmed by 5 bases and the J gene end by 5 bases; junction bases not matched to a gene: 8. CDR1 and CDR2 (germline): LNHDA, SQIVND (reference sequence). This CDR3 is CASSPLSGGGDTQYF. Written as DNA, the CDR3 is TGTGCCAGTAGTCCCCTTAGCGGGGGAGGAGATACGCAGTATTTT.

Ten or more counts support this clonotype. The CDR3 DNA is TGTGCCATCAGTGAGTACGAACTAGCGGGGGGGGCGTCCTACAATGAGCAGTTCTTC. Translation gives CAISEYELAGGASYNEQFF. The rearrangement links TRBV10-3 to TRBJ2-1, with 13 bases identical to TRBD2. Losses at the gene ends were 1 base for V and 1 base for J; bases not matched to a gene: 7. Germline loops: CDR1 ENHRY, CDR2 SYGVKD. CDR3 length: 19 residues.

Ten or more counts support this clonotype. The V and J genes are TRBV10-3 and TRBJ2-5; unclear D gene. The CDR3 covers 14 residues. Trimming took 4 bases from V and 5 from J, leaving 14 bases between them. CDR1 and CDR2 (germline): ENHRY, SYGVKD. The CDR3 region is CAISVDGYLETQYF. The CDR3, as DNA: TGTGCCATCAGTGTGGACGGGTACTTGGAGACCCAGTACTTC.

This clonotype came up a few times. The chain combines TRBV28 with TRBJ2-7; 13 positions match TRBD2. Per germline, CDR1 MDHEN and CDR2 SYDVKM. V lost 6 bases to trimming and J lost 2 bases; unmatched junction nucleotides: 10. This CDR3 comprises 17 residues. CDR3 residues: CASSSPRTSGGAYEQYF. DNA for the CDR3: TGTGCCAGCAGCTCTCCTAGAACTAGCGGGGGGGCCTACGAGCAGTACTTC.

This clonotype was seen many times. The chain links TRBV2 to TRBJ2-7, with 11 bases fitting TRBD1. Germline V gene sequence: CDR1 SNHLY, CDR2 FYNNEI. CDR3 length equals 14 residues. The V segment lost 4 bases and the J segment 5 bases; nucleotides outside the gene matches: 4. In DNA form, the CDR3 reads TGTGCCAGCAGTGGGTGGGACAGGGGGAACGAGCAGTACTTC. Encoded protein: CASSGWDRGNEQYF.

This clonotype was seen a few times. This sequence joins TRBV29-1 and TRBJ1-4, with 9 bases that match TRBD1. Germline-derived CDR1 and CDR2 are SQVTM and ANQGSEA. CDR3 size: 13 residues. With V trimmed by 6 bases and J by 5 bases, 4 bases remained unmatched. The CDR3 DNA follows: TGCAGCGTCGCCGGGACAGGGAATGAAAAACTGTTTTTT. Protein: CSVAGTGNEKLFF.

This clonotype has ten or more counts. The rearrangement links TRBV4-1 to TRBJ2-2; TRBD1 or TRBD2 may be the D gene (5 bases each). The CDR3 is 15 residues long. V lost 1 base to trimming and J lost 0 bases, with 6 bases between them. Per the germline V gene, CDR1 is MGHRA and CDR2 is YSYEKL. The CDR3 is CASSQGGSNTGELFF. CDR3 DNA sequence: TGCGCCAGCAGCCAAGGGGGGTCGAACACCGGGGAGCTGTTTTTT.

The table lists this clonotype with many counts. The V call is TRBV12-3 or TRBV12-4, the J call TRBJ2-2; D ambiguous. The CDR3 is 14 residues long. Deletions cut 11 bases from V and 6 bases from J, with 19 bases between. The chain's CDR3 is CAWLRAGKAGELFF. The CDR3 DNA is TGTGCCTGGCTCCGGGCAGGCAAGGCCGGGGAGCTGTTTTTT.

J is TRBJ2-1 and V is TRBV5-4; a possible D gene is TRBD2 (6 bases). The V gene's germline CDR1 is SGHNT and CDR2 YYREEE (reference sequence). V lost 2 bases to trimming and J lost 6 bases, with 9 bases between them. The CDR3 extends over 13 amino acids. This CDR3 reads CASSFWDFNEQFF. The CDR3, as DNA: TGTGCCAGCAGCTTCTGGGACTTCAATGAGCAGTTCTTC.

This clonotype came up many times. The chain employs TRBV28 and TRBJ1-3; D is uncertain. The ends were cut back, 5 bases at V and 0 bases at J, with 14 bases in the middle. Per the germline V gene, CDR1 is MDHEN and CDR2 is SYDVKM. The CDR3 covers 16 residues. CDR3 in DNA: TGTGCCAGCAGTATAGCGGACCGCAACTCTGGAAACACCATATATTTT. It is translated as CASSIADRNSGNTIYF.